This entry lists 30 T cell receptor beta chains sequenced from one sample in a study of cytomegalovirus exposure and HLA in healthy donors. The PCR was carried out with 60 Vbeta primers and 13 Jbeta primers. The repertoire was sequenced with immunoSEQ multiplex PCR; TCRdb's copy has only in-frame clones and lacks some. The sample has approximately 120,000 clones; 60% to 85% are singletons. Sequencing input: PBMCs. These receptor sequences come from a man aged 45-60 years in good health and CMV-seronegative.

J is TRBJ1-1 and V is TRBV9, with a weak D call TRBD1 (6 bases). Trimming cost V 0 bases and J 10 bases, with 13 bases left between them. The V gene's germline CDR1 is SGDLS and CDR2 YYNGEE. The CDR3 extends over 13 amino acids. This chain's CDR3 is CASSVVTGQGAFF. In DNA form, the CDR3 reads TGTGCCAGCAGCGTAGTGACAGGCCAAGGAGCTTTCTTT.

This chain uses TRBV6-5 with TRBJ2-2; D call uncertain. The V gene lost 5 bases and the J gene lost 7 bases, with 8 bases spanning the gap. The CDR3 extends over 12 amino acids. Germline CDR1 reads MNHEY; CDR2 reads SVGAGI. CDR3 in DNA: TGTGCCAGCAGTGGAGTTGGCGGGGAGCTGTTTTTT. Its protein product is CASSGVGGELFF.

The chain has TRBV5-4 and TRBJ1-6, with TRBD1 identical over 9 bases. The CDR3 is made up of 15 amino acids. CDR1 and CDR2 (germline): SGHNT, YYREEE (reference sequence). J gave up 7 bases and V 4 bases, and 6 bases lay outside the gene matches. For the CDR3, the DNA is TGTGCCAGCAGCCCGGGACAGGGAGGGAATTCACCCCTCCACTTT. This translates into CASSPGQGGNSPLHF. Full variable domain (remainder filled in from reference TRBV5-4 and TRBJ1-6): ETGVTQSPTHLIKTRGQQVTLRCSSQSGHNTVSWYQQALGQGPQFIFQYYREEENGRGNFPPRFSGLQFPNYSSELNVNALELDDSALYLCASSPGQGGNSPLHFGNGTRLTVT.

This rearrangement joins TRBV27 to TRBJ1-6; D perhaps matches TRBD1 (6 bases). The CDR3 sequence is 15 residues long. The germline gives CDR1 MNHEY, CDR2 SMNVEV (reference sequence). V was pared by 3 bases and J by 8 bases, with 14 bases between. Here the CDR3 reads CASSFTGRGHSPLHF. The CDR3 coding sequence is TGTGCCAGCAGTTTTACAGGGCGTGGACATTCACCCCTCCACTTT.

The V gene is TRBV2, the J gene TRBJ1-2; TRBD1 is a possible D gene (6 bases). Trimming stripped 7 bases from V and 4 bases from J, with 22 bases between. The germline gives CDR1 SNHLY, CDR2 FYNNEI. This CDR3 is 16 amino acids long. This CDR3 reads CASTPAEQGGIYGYTF. DNA for the CDR3: TGTGCCAGCACCCCCGCCGAACAGGGAGGGATCTATGGCTACACCTTC.

The rearrangement joins TRBV6-4 to TRBJ2-3; a weak D match, TRBD1 (6 bases). V was trimmed by 6 bases and J by 1 base, leaving 11 bases between them. Germline values: CDR1 MRHNA, CDR2 SNTAGT. The CDR3 has 14 residues. The CDR3 DNA reads TGTGCCAGCAGGCACAGGGCCGGCACAGATACGCAGTATTTT. Translating it yields CASRHRAGTDTQYF.

This clone was detected only a few times. The chain couples TRBV7-8 to TRBJ1-4; D uncertain. CDR3 length: 16 residues. Germline V gene lookup returns CDR1 SGHVS and CDR2 FQNEAQ. Trimming left V 1 base short and J 0 bases short, with 9 bases between. CDR3 coding DNA: TGTGCCAGCAGCTTAGACAGACCAACAACTAATGAAAAACTGTTTTTT. Translating gives CASSLDRPTTNEKLFF.

The CDR3: CASSPGETQYF. CDR3 sequence (DNA): TGTGCCAGCAGCCCAGGGGAGACCCAGTACTTC. The chain uses TRBV11-2 and TRBJ2-5, with a tentative D call TRBD1 (5 bases). CDR1 is SGHAT, CDR2 FQNNGV, per germline. The CDR3 sequence is 11 residues long. Trimming stripped 5 bases from V and 5 bases from J, with 6 bases between.

This chain links TRBV5-1 with TRBJ1-2; TRBD1 matches at 10 bases. Looked up from germline, CDR1 is SGHRS and CDR2 is YFSETQ. The CDR3 runs 17 residues. The V segment lost 0 bases and the J segment 5 bases; nucleotides outside the gene matches: 10. CDR3 amino acids: CASSLAPPGQGSYGYTF. The CDR3 DNA reads TGCGCCAGCAGCTTGGCCCCCCCGGGACAGGGGTCGTATGGCTACACCTTC.

As concerns this clone: Mismatch with germline at one junction end may stem from a read error. CDR3 in amino acids: CSSARTGNYGYTF. The CDR3 region has the DNA TGTTCCAGCGCCCGGACAGGGAACTATGGCTACACCTTC. V usage is TRBV7-9 and J usage is TRBJ1-2; 8 bases align to TRBD1. Germline CDR1 and CDR2: SEHNR and FQNEAQ (reference sequence). This CDR3 spans 13 amino acids.

This clone was counted a single time. J is TRBJ1-3 and V is TRBV7-8, with D tentatively TRBD1 (6 bases). CDR3 length: 16 residues. Per germline, CDR1 SGHVS and CDR2 FQNEAQ. Between the trimmed V and J ends, which lost 5 bases and 0 bases, there was a span of 14 bases. The CDR3 region has the DNA TGTGCCAGCAGCGAAAGACAGGCCTACTCTGGAAACACCATATATTTT. Translation: CASSERQAYSGNTIYF.

This CDR3 is CASSWGENSNPLQETQYF. In nucleotides, the CDR3 is TGTGCCAGCAGCTGGGGAGAAAACAGCAATCCCCTTCAAGAGACCCAGTACTTC. The gene calls are TRBV11-2 and TRBJ2-5, with a tentative D call TRBD2 (5 bases). The V gene lost 4 bases and the J gene lost 2 bases, with 23 bases spanning the gap. The CDR3 is made up of 18 amino acids. Germline V gene sequence: CDR1 SGHAT, CDR2 FQNNGV.

This chain joins TRBV6-5 and TRBJ1-3; D gene ambiguous. The CDR3 extends over 15 amino acids. CDR1 MNHEY and CDR2 SVGAGI come from the germline V gene. Trimming took off 4 bases at V and 0 bases at J, with 10 bases between the two ends. The CDR3 DNA reads as TGTGCCAGCAGTTCGAGGGAGAACTCTGGAAACACCATATATTTT. The encoded protein is CASSSRENSGNTIYF.

The rearrangement uses TRBV4-1 and TRBJ2-3, with D perhaps matching TRBD1 (5 bases). Trimming cost V 3 bases and J 0 bases, with 16 bases left between them. Germline CDR1 reads MGHRA; CDR2 reads YSYEKL. The CDR3 is 17 amino acids. The CDR3 bases are TGCGCCAGCAGCCAGAATCGTTGGACAACTAGCACAGATACGCAGTATTTT. Translating gives CASSQNRWTTSTDTQYF.

The rearrangement links TRBV5-1 to TRBJ1-4, with D possibly being TRBD1 (5 bases). The CDR3 contains 14 residues. Deletions cut 4 bases from V and 10 bases from J, with 17 bases between. CDR1 SGHRS and CDR2 YFSETQ come from the germline V gene. The CDR3 loop reads CASSGWDFPGKLFF. CDR3 nucleotide sequence: TGCGCCAGCAGCGGGTGGGACTTCCCGGGAAAACTGTTTTTT.

The J gene is TRBJ2-2, the V gene TRBV9, with 10 bases matching TRBD2. V dropped 3 bases and J dropped 6; count of bases not matched to a gene: 8. The germline V gene encodes CDR1 SGDLS and CDR2 YYNGEE. This CDR3 contains 16 residues. The CDR3 sequence is CASSEGLANDAGELFF. DNA of the CDR3: TGTGCCAGCAGCGAGGGACTAGCGAACGACGCCGGGGAGCTGTTTTTT.

The chain recombines TRBV5-1 with TRBJ2-1; TRBD2 is a possible D gene (7 bases). Germline V lookup: CDR1 SGHRS, CDR2 YFSETQ. The CDR3 extends over 14 amino acids. The germline V and J ends were trimmed by 4 bases and 5 bases, with 13 bases remaining between them. CDR3 loop: CASSRGGRDNEQFF. CDR3 in DNA: TGCGCCAGCAGCCGAGGGGGGAGGGACAATGAGCAGTTCTTC. Together with reference TRBV5-1 and TRBJ2-1, the CDR3 gives the full variable domain: KAGVTQTPRYLIKTRGQQVTLSCSPISGHRSVSWYQQTPGQGLQFLFEYFSETQRNKGNFPGRFSGRQFSNSRSEMNVSTLELGDSALYLCASSRGGRDNEQFFGPGTRLTVL.

The chain carries TRBV7-9 and TRBJ1-6, with a tentative D call TRBD1 (6 bases). The germline V gene encodes CDR1 SEHNR and CDR2 FQNEAQ (reference sequence). With 2 bases removed from V and 6 bases from J, the gap between germline ends came to 11 bases. The CDR3 loop spans 15 amino acids. The CDR3 DNA follows: TGTGCCAGCAGCTTAAGTCAGGGGTCTAATTCACCCCTCCACTTT. Translating it yields CASSLSQGSNSPLHF.

The chain is built from TRBV4-1 and TRBJ2-3; TRBD1 is a possible D gene (5 bases). Looked up from germline, CDR1 is MGHRA and CDR2 is YSYEKL. The V end lost 0 bases, the J end lost 0 bases, and 7 bases lay between the germline ends. The CDR3 is made up of 15 amino acids. DNA of the CDR3: TGCGCCAGCAGCCAAGACAGGGCTAGCACAGATACGCAGTATTTT. It yields the protein CASSQDRASTDTQYF.

The rearrangement links TRBV7-9 to TRBJ2-5; TRBD1 matches 11 bases. Germline V gene sequence: CDR1 SEHNR, CDR2 FQNEAQ (reference sequence). V lost 6 bases to trimming and J lost 1 base; unmatched junction nucleotides: 13. The CDR3 loop spans 18 amino acids. The CDR3 spells CASRSRAGQGGSQETQYF. The CDR3 DNA follows: TGTGCCAGCAGGTCCCGTGCGGGACAGGGGGGCTCCCAAGAGACCCAGTACTTC.

This chain joins TRBV6-5 and TRBJ1-6; TRBD1 might be the D (6 bases). Trimming pared 3 bases from V and 3 bases from J, leaving 12 bases between. Germline V gene sequence: CDR1 MNHEY, CDR2 SVGAGI. The CDR3 is 16 residues long. CDR3 nucleotides: TGTGCCAGCAGTTATGGGACACAGGGCTATAATTCACCCCTCCACTTT. Amino acid sequence: CASSYGTQGYNSPLHF.

The chain links TRBV9 to TRBJ2-6; D possibly corresponds to TRBD1 (6 bases). Per germline, CDR1 SGDLS and CDR2 YYNGEE. Trimming stripped 4 bases from V and 0 bases from J, with 11 bases between. There are 16 residues in the CDR3. CDR3 bases: TGTGCCAGCAGCCACCCGACAGGCTCTGGGGCCAACGTCCTGACTTTC. Translating it yields CASSHPTGSGANVLTF.

The rearrangement joins TRBV28 to TRBJ1-3; D unresolved. V was shortened by 6 bases and J by 0 bases, with 18 bases between the two germline ends. The CDR3 contains 17 residues. Per germline, CDR1 MDHEN and CDR2 SYDVKM. The CDR3, as DNA: TGTGCCAGCAGCTCAACGGCCCCGGGAGACTCTGGAAACACCATATATTTT. It translates to CASSSTAPGDSGNTIYF.

This chain uses TRBV6-5 with TRBJ1-2, with 12 bases aligning to TRBD1. The V and J ends lost 8 bases and 8 bases, in that order; junction bases with no gene match: 9. Germline CDR1 reads MNHEY; CDR2 reads SVGAGI. The CDR3 consists of 14 residues. The CDR3 loop is CASWDRGLTTGYTF. The CDR3 DNA sequence: TGTGCCAGCTGGGACAGGGGGCTCACCACGGGCTACACCTTC.

The chain employs TRBV7-2 and TRBJ1-1; weak D call: TRBD1 (5 bases). Germline V CDR1 and CDR2: SGHTA, FQGNSA. This CDR3 comprises 16 residues. Trimming shortened V by 1 base and J by 2 bases, and 14 bases separated the two germline ends. Here the CDR3 DNA reads TGTGCCAGCAGCTTAGAATGGTGGGGGGAAAACACTGAAGCTTTCTTT. It specifies CASSLEWWGENTEAFF.

CDR3 residues: CASSFGDRRNTEAFF. The CDR3 bases are TGTGCCAGCAGCTTTGGGGACAGAAGGAACACTGAAGCTTTCTTT. The chain is built from TRBV7-9 and TRBJ1-1; 7 bases map to TRBD1. Losses at the gene ends were 3 bases for V and 1 base for J; bases not matched to a gene: 5. This CDR3 region has 15 residues. Germline values: CDR1 SEHNR, CDR2 FQNEAQ (reference sequence).

This clone was observed a handful of times. J is TRBJ1-2 and V is TRBV15; D may be TRBD1 (5 bases). This CDR3 is 14 amino acids long. V was clipped by 0 bases and J by 8 bases, with 13 bases between them. The germline V gene encodes CDR1 LNHNV and CDR2 YYDKDF (reference sequence). CDR3 region: CATSRDLGEGGYTF. The CDR3 DNA reads TGTGCCACCAGCAGAGATTTAGGGGAGGGAGGCTACACCTTC.

The rearrangement joins TRBV5-6 to TRBJ1-1; the match to TRBD1 covers 7 bases. Germline assignment: CDR1 SGHDT and CDR2 YYEEEE. V shed 2 bases, J shed 3 bases, and the junction held 10 bases outside the gene matches. CDR3 size: 16 residues. The chain's CDR3 is CASSLPRTGLDTEAFF. The CDR3 nucleotides are TGTGCCAGCAGCTTACCCCGGACAGGTTTGGACACTGAAGCTTTCTTT.

The chain combines TRBV11-2 with TRBJ1-3, with 7 bases aligning to TRBD1. CDR1 and CDR2 (germline): SGHAT, FQNNGV. V lost 2 bases to trimming and J lost 2 bases; unmatched junction nucleotides: 12. This CDR3 spans 18 amino acids. The CDR3 loop reads CASSLRTGTAPAGNTIYF. CDR3 nucleotides: TGTGCCAGCAGCTTACGCACCGGGACAGCACCAGCTGGAAACACCATATATTTT.

The chain carries TRBV13 and TRBJ2-7, with TRBD1 matching 8 bases. With 3 bases clipped from V and 7 bases from J, the junction kept 5 bases outside the gene matches. Germline assignment: CDR1 PRHDT and CDR2 FYEKMQ (reference sequence). The CDR3 is 13 amino acids. The CDR3 region has the DNA TGTGCCAGCAGCTTCGGCAGGGGGCGAGAGCAGTACTTC. Amino acid sequence: CASSFGRGREQYF.